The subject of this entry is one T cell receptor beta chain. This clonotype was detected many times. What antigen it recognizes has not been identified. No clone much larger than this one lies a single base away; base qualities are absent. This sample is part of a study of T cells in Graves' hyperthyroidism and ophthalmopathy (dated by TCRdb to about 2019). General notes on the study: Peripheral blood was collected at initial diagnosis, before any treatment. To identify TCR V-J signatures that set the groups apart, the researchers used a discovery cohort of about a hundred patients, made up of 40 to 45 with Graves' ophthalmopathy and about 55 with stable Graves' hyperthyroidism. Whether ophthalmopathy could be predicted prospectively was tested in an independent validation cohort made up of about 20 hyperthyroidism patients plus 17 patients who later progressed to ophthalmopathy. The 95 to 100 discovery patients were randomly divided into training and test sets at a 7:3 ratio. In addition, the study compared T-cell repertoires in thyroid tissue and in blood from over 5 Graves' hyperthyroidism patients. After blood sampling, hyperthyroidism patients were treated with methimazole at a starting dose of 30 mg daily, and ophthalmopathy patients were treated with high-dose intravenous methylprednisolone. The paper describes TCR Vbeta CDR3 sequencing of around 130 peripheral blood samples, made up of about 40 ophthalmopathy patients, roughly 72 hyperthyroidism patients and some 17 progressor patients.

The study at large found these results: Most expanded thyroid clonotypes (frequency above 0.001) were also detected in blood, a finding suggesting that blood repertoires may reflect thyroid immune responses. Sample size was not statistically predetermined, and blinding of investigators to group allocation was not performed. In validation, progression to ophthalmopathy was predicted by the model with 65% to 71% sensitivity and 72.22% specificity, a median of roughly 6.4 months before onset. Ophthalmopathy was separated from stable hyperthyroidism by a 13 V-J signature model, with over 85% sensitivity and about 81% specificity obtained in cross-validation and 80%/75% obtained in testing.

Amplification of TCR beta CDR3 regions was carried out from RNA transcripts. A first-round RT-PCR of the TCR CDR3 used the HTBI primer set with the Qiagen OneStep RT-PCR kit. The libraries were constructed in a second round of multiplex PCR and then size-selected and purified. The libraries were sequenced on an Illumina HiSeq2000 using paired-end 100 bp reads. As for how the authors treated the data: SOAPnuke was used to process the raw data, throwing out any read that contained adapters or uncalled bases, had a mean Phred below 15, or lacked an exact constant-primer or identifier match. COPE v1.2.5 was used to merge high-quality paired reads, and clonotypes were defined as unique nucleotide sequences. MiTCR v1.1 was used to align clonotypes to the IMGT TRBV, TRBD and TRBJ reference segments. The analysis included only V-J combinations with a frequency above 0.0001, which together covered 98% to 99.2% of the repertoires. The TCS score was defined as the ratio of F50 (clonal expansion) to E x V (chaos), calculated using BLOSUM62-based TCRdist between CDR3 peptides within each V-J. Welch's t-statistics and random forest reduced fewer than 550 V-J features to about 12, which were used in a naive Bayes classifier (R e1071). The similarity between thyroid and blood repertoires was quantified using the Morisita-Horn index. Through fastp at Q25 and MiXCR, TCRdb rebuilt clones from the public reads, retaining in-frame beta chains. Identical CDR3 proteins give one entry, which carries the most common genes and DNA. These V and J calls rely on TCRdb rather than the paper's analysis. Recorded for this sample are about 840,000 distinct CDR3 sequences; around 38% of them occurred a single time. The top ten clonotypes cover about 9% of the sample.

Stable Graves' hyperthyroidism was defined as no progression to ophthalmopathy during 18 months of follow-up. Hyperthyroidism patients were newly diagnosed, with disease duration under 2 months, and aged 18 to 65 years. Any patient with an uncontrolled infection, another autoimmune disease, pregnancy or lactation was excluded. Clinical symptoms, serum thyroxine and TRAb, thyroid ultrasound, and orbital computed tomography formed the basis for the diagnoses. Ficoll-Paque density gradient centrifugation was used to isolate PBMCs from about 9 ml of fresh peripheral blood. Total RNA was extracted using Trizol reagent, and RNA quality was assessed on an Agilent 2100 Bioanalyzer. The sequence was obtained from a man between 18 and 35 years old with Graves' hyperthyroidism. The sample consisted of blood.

The CDR3: CAIRTGPGNTIYF. The DNA reads TGTGCCATCAGGACAGGCCCTGGAAACACCATATATTTT. Rearrangement joined TRBV10-3 to TRBJ1-3, with TRBD1 tentatively as D gene (6 bases match). Deletion took 6 bases off V and 2 bases off J, with a span of 8 bases between the germline ends. CDR1 and CDR2, per the germline V gene, are ENHRY and SYGVKD. The CDR3 measures 13 amino acids from cysteine to phenylalanine. Left in the record is the CDR3 DNA by itself, 39 bases read in frame from the first base.